One sample yielded the 24 T cell receptor beta chains listed below, sequenced in a study of blood T cell repertoires in COVID-19. The data were produced by immunoSEQ multiplex PCR, yet TCRdb's version contains in-frame clones alone and is incomplete. The sample yields 280,000 or so clones, about 85% seen once. Sequencing was done on a sample of peripheral blood. The receptors come from a human donor in a cohort sampled during active COVID-19.

This clone was detected once. V and J are TRBV6-5 and TRBJ1-3; D is uncertain. Germline V gene data show CDR1 as MNHEY and CDR2 as SVGAGI. This CDR3 has 15 residues. The V and J ends lost 2 bases and 0 bases respectively, with 8 bases between them. The CDR3 spells CASSYREASGNTIYF. For the CDR3, the DNA is TGTGCCAGCAGTTACAGGGAGGCCTCTGGAAACACCATATATTTT.

This chain uses TRBV3-1 (or the pseudogene TRBV3-2) with TRBJ2-7; possibly TRBD2 for D (7 bases). This CDR3 is built from 13 residues. Germline loops: CDR1 LGHDT, CDR2 YNNKEL (reference sequence). V lost 6 bases and J lost 4, with 13 bases in between. This CDR3 is CASRPSGTYEQYF. The CDR3 DNA reads TGTGCCAGCAGACCAAGCGGGACATACGAGCAGTACTTC.

This sequence joins TRBV3-1 (or the pseudogene TRBV3-2) and TRBJ2-7; TRBD2 matches at 9 bases. Germline values: CDR1 LGHDT, CDR2 YNNKEL (reference sequence). V gave up 0 bases and J gave up 7 bases; unmatched junction bases: 7. CDR3 size: 15 residues. CDR3 nucleotide sequence: TGTGCCAGCAGCCAAGAAGTAGCGGGAGTAGGTGAGCAGTACTTC. As protein: CASSQEVAGVGEQYF.

This clone came up once. CDR3: CASRPGGQETQYF. CDR3 DNA sequence: TGTGCCAGCAGACCCGGCGGACAAGAGACCCAGTACTTC. V gene TRBV12-3 or TRBV12-4 combines with J gene TRBJ2-5; no clear D. The CDR3 is 13 amino acids. Trimming left V 6 bases short and J 2 bases short, with 10 bases between.

The chain recombines TRBV29-1 with TRBJ2-5; the D gene is possibly TRBD1 (5 bases). Germline loops: CDR1 SQVTM, CDR2 ANQGSEA. This CDR3 contains 11 residues. V was clipped by 7 bases and J by 4 bases, with 10 bases between them. CDR3 loop: CSGDRGETQYF. For the CDR3, the DNA is TGCAGCGGAGACAGAGGAGAGACCCAGTACTTC.

This chain uses TRBV25-1 with TRBJ2-7; D is perhaps TRBD2 (6 bases). Germline-derived CDR1 and CDR2 are MGHDK and SYGVNS. The CDR3 has 14 residues. The V end lost 5 bases, the J end lost 2 bases, and 13 bases lay between the germline ends. The CDR3 sequence is CASSPAGRTYEQYF. CDR3 sequence (DNA): TGTGCCAGCAGTCCAGCGGGCAGAACCTACGAGCAGTACTTC.

The genes are TRBV14 and TRBJ1-1, with D tentatively TRBD1 (5 bases). Germline V lookup: CDR1 SGHDN, CDR2 FVKESK. The CDR3 covers 16 residues. V shed 4 bases and J shed 1 base, with 16 bases lying between them. The CDR3 is CASSPLPGGGNTEAFF. The CDR3 DNA sequence: TGTGCCAGCAGCCCTCTTCCTGGGGGAGGGAACACTGAAGCTTTCTTT.

The chain has TRBV5-1 and TRBJ2-1, with a possible D match to TRBD2 (5 bases). The CDR3 extends over 14 amino acids. Trimming stripped 4 bases from V and 8 bases from J, with 16 bases between. Germline CDR1 is SGHRS and CDR2 is YFSETQ. CDR3: CASSPRGNGYEQFF. As DNA, the CDR3 is TGCGCCAGCAGCCCGAGAGGGAATGGCTATGAGCAGTTCTTC.

This chain uses TRBV2 with TRBJ1-5; D perhaps matches TRBD1 (6 bases). This CDR3 region has 14 residues. Trimming left V 4 bases short and J 3 bases short, with 10 bases between. Germline V gene sequence: CDR1 SNHLY, CDR2 FYNNEI. The CDR3 nucleotides are TGTGCCAGCAGTGTTGGGACATTCAATCAGCCCCAGCATTTT. Its translation is CASSVGTFNQPQHF.

The CDR3 coding sequence is TGTGCCAGCAGTGAACCGGGACAGGGTACCTACGAGCAGTACTTC. Translating gives CASSEPGQGTYEQYF. The genes are TRBV25-1 and TRBJ2-7; 9 bases are a match to TRBD1. The CDR3 runs 15 residues. From germline, CDR1 is MGHDK and CDR2 SYGVNS. With V trimmed by 2 bases and J by 2 bases, 4 bases remained unmatched.

The gene calls are TRBV3-1 (or the pseudogene TRBV3-2) and TRBJ2-1, with TRBD2 matching 14 bases. Germline values: CDR1 LGHDT, CDR2 YNNKEL (reference sequence). V was pared by 5 bases and J by 6 bases, with 6 bases of the junction left unmatched. The CDR3 consists of 16 residues. For the CDR3, the DNA is TGTGCCAGCAGCTTCACCGGGACTAGCGGGAGCAATGAGCAGTTCTTC. Protein: CASSFTGTSGSNEQFF.

The chain carries TRBV7-2 and TRBJ1-5, with 9 bases aligning to TRBD1. Germline loops: CDR1 SGHTA, CDR2 FQGNSA. This CDR3 has 15 residues. Trimming took 4 bases from V and 0 from J; bases not matched to a gene: 1. The DNA for the CDR3 is TGTGCCAGCAGCTGGGACAGGGTTAGCAATCAGCCCCAGCATTTT. It translates to CASSWDRVSNQPQHF.

The chain joins TRBV3-1 (or the pseudogene TRBV3-2) to TRBJ1-2; D not resolved. Germline V gene data show CDR1 as LGHDT and CDR2 as YNNKEL (reference sequence). Trimming stripped 1 base from V and 4 bases from J, with 7 bases between. This CDR3 comprises 13 residues. CDR3 protein: CASSQAEIYGYTF. CDR3 coding DNA: TGTGCCAGCAGCCAAGCCGAGATCTATGGCTACACCTTC.

The chain uses TRBV6-1 and TRBJ1-5; possible D gene TRBD1, 6 bases. Trimming removed 1 base at V and 9 bases at J, with 13 bases between. CDR3 length equals 14 residues. Germline CDR1 MNHNS, CDR2 SASEGT. The DNA of the CDR3 is TGTGCCAGCAGTGAAGGACAGGCCGTGGGGCCCCAGCATTTT. Its protein product is CASSEGQAVGPQHF.

The rearrangement links TRBV7-2 to TRBJ1-4; 7 bases match TRBD1. This CDR3 contains 14 residues. Trimming cost V 4 bases and J 5 bases; bases outside gene matches: 4. CDR1 is SGHTA, CDR2 FQGNSA, per germline. CDR3 bases: TGTGCCAGCAGCTATAGGGGGCGGAATGAAAAACTGTTTTTT. Its translation: CASSYRGRNEKLFF.

This clone was observed once. This rearrangement joins TRBV30 to TRBJ1-2; weak D call: TRBD1 (5 bases). The CDR3 spans 13 residues. Trimming shortened V by 0 bases and J by 7 bases, and 12 bases separated the two germline ends. The V gene's germline CDR1 is GTSNPN and CDR2 SVGIG (reference sequence). Here the CDR3 DNA reads TGTGCCTGGAGTGTATCGTCGGGGGGTGGCTACACCTTC. Translating it yields CAWSVSSGGGYTF.

This chain connects TRBV30 to TRBJ1-1; D might be TRBD1 (6 bases). The V end was cut by 1 base, the J end by 0 bases, with 12 bases between. Looked up from germline, CDR1 is GTSNPN and CDR2 is SVGIG (reference sequence). The CDR3 has 15 amino acids. The CDR3 region has the DNA TGTGCCTGGAGTGCTTCACAGGGCTTGAACACTGAAGCTTTCTTT. It is translated as CAWSASQGLNTEAFF.

The V gene is TRBV14, the J gene TRBJ2-5; D is unclear. Trimming took off 2 bases at V and 7 bases at J, with 8 bases between the two ends. The CDR3 contains 12 residues. The germline gives CDR1 SGHDN, CDR2 FVKESK. CDR3: CASSQSFGTQYF. CDR3 DNA: TGTGCCAGCAGCCAATCGTTCGGGACCCAGTACTTC.

This chain links TRBV7-9 with TRBJ2-1, with 9 bases that match TRBD2. V trimming: 2 bases; J trimming: 1 base; junction bases outside the gene matches: 0. The CDR3 runs to 15 residues. The V gene's germline CDR1 is SEHNR and CDR2 FQNEAQ (reference sequence). In nucleotides, the CDR3 is TGTGCCAGCAGCTTAAGCGGGAGGTCCTACAATGAGCAGTTCTTC. This sequence encodes CASSLSGRSYNEQFF.

The chain combines TRBV6-5 with TRBJ1-4; possible D gene TRBD1, 6 bases. Germline CDR1 reads MNHEY; CDR2 reads SVGAGI. The length of the CDR3 is 15 residues. V was clipped by 6 bases and J by 7 bases, with 18 bases between them. The DNA of the CDR3 is TGTGCCAGCAGCCTGGGGGGGCCCTTAACTGAAAAACTGTTTTTT. It yields the protein CASSLGGPLTEKLFF.

This clone turned up a few times. The rearrangement links TRBV28 to TRBJ2-5, with TRBD2 identical over 7 bases. V shed 3 bases and J 0 bases; nucleotides not matched to a gene: 4. The germline gives CDR1 MDHEN, CDR2 SYDVKM. The CDR3 is made up of 15 amino acids. CDR3 protein: CASSFGTSDQETQYF. The CDR3 nucleotides read TGTGCCAGCAGTTTCGGAACTAGCGACCAAGAGACCCAGTACTTC.

Notes on this clone: This sample also contains other DNA sequences that code for the same CDR3. As DNA, the CDR3 is TGTGCCAGCAGCCAAGTAGTGGAGACCCAGTACTTC. This encodes CASSQVVETQYF. The V call is TRBV3-1 (or the pseudogene TRBV3-2), the J call TRBJ2-5, with unresolved D. Trimming removed 1 base at V and 5 bases at J, with 5 bases between. Germline V gene lookup returns CDR1 LGHDT and CDR2 YNNKEL (reference sequence). The CDR3 has 12 amino acids.

This chain links TRBV3-1 (or the pseudogene TRBV3-2) with TRBJ2-3; D is unresolved. V was pared by 1 base and J by 4 bases, with 12 bases between. This CDR3 is built from 15 residues. Germline values: CDR1 LGHDT, CDR2 YNNKEL (reference sequence). CDR3 residues: CASSQGTAPADTQYF. CDR3 in DNA: TGTGCCAGCAGCCAAGGTACTGCCCCGGCAGATACGCAGTATTTT.

The V and J genes are TRBV18 and TRBJ2-7, with TRBD1 as a possible D gene (6 bases). The germline gives CDR1 KGHSH, CDR2 LQKENI. The CDR3 has 13 residues. V was pared by 3 bases and J by 4 bases, with 10 bases between. The CDR3 sequence: CASSPGTKYEQYF. The CDR3 coding sequence is TGTGCCAGCTCACCGGGGACAAAGTACGAGCAGTACTTC.